This T cell receptor beta chain was captured by sequencing in a study of T cell responses to AZD1222 COVID-19 vaccine. Produced via immunoSEQ multiplex PCR; TCRdb's table is partial and in-frame only. This sample has more than 95,000 clones, with 70% to 90% found just once. General study points: Rises in breadth and depth of Spike-specific TCRs came after two AZD1222 doses.

Of note for this clone: The antigen is undetermined.

V lost 6 bases and J lost 0, with 11 bases in between. The CDR3 extends over 15 amino acids. CDR1 and CDR2 (germline): SEHNR, FQNEAQ (reference sequence). This specimen was peripheral blood, taken on day 0 of MenACWY control vaccination. The V and J genes are TRBV7-9 and TRBJ1-4; D is unresolved. The clonotype originates from an adult in good health. DNA of the CDR3: TGTGCCAGCAGTCTTGACGGTGCAACTAATGAAAAACTGTTTTTT. This translates into CASSLDGATNEKLFF.